These 22 T cell receptor beta chains originate from one sample sequenced in a study of blood T cell repertoires in COVID-19. Some clones are missing from TCRdb's copy, which holds only in-frame ones; the method was immunoSEQ multiplex PCR. The repertoire holds around 290,000 clones, with approximately 90% as singletons. Sample: peripheral blood. These receptors were obtained from a man aged 40-49 years with acute or convalescent COVID-19.

The rearrangement joins TRBV7-8 to TRBJ1-3; D unresolved. Germline V gene sequence: CDR1 SGHVS, CDR2 FQNEAQ. Trimming pared 2 bases from V and 1 base from J, leaving 15 bases between. This CDR3 contains 17 residues. The CDR3 nucleotides are TGTGCCAGCAGCTTACGGCCTTTGGCGGGGTCTGGAAACACCATATATTTT. This translates into CASSLRPLAGSGNTIYF.

CDR3 coding DNA: TGTGCCACCAGCAGAGATAAAGGGGCAAGGGGGACACCAAACTATGGCTACACCTTC. This codes for CATSRDKGARGTPNYGYTF. The J gene is TRBJ1-2, the V gene TRBV15; perhaps TRBD1 as D (6 bases). Germline assignment: CDR1 LNHNV and CDR2 YYDKDF (reference sequence). With 0 bases removed from V and 2 bases from J, the gap between germline ends came to 22 bases. The CDR3 covers 19 residues. Variable domain in full (rest from reference TRBV15 and TRBJ1-2): DAMVIQNPRYQVTQFGKPVTLSCSQTLNHNVMYWYQQKSSQAPKLLFHYYDKDFNNEADTPDNFQSRRPNTSFCFLDIRSPGLGDTAMYLCATSRDKGARGTPNYGYTFGSGTRLTVV.

The V call is TRBV27, the J call TRBJ1-4, with D maybe TRBD1 (5 bases). The ends were cut back, 1 base at V and 8 bases at J, with 11 bases in the middle. The length of the CDR3 is 14 residues. CDR1 and CDR2 (germline): MNHEY, SMNVEV (reference sequence). The CDR3 DNA sequence: TGTGCCAGCAGTTTATGGGGGGGTGGAGAAAAACTGTTTTTT. Its translation is CASSLWGGGEKLFF.

The chain joins TRBV10-3 to TRBJ1-2, with 8 bases that match TRBD1. After removal of 2 bases from V and 7 bases from J, the junction contained 9 bases not matched to a gene. The CDR3 sequence is 15 residues long. Germline V gene lookup returns CDR1 ENHRY and CDR2 SYGVKD. The CDR3 protein is CAISELVDRAGGYTF. DNA for the CDR3: TGTGCCATCAGTGAGCTCGTGGACAGGGCGGGTGGCTACACCTTC.

The chain couples TRBV5-1 to TRBJ1-2; 7 bases map to TRBD1. The CDR3 is 16 amino acids. Germline V gene lookup returns CDR1 SGHRS and CDR2 YFSETQ. V dropped 3 bases and J dropped 6; count of bases not matched to a gene: 14. DNA for the CDR3: TGCGCCAGCAGCTCGGGAAAAGGGGGCTTCAGTAATGGCTACACCTTC. Protein sequence: CASSSGKGGFSNGYTF. The variable domain in full, completed from reference TRBV5-1 and TRBJ1-2, reads KAGVTQTPRYLIKTRGQQVTLSCSPISGHRSVSWYQQTPGQGLQFLFEYFSETQRNKGNFPGRFSGRQFSNSRSEMNVSTLELGDSALYLCASSSGKGGFSNGYTFGSGTRLTVV.

The rearrangement joins TRBV5-1 to TRBJ2-3, with D hard to call. The CDR3 runs 13 residues. Germline values: CDR1 SGHRS, CDR2 YFSETQ. V was shortened by 3 bases and J by 3 bases, with 8 bases between the two germline ends. For the CDR3, the DNA is TGCGCCAGCAGCTCCCACTGGACAGATACGCAGTATTTT. Protein product: CASSSHWTDTQYF.

This clone showed up just once. V usage is TRBV9 and J usage is TRBJ1-1; D perhaps matches TRBD1 (5 bases). V gave up 4 bases and J gave up 1 base, with 17 bases separating them. Germline V gene data show CDR1 as SGDLS and CDR2 as YYNGEE. The CDR3 is 16 amino acids. The CDR3 sequence: CASSLLSGAGNTEAFF. The DNA of the CDR3 is TGTGCCAGCAGCCTCCTGAGCGGGGCGGGGAACACTGAAGCTTTCTTT.

The chain links TRBV19 to TRBJ2-5, with 9 positions matching TRBD1. This CDR3 is 13 amino acids long. V trimming: 9 bases; J trimming: 4 bases; junction bases outside the gene matches: 6. The germline gives CDR1 LNHDA, CDR2 SQIVND (reference sequence). The CDR3 sequence is CASTGTGTETQYF. CDR3 DNA sequence: TGTGCCAGCACCGGGACAGGGACAGAGACCCAGTACTTC. Drawing the rest from reference TRBV19 and TRBJ2-5, the complete variable domain is DGGITQSPKYLFRKEGQNVTLSCEQNLNHDAMYWYRQDPGQGLRLIYYSQIVNDFQKGDIAEGYSVSREKKESFPLTVTSAQKNPTAFYLCASTGTGTETQYFGPGTRLLVL.

The rearrangement uses TRBV19 and TRBJ1-2, with D maybe TRBD1 (6 bases). V was trimmed by 5 bases and J by 4 bases, leaving 23 bases between them. The CDR3 sequence is 17 residues long. The germline V gene encodes CDR1 LNHDA and CDR2 SQIVND (reference sequence). CDR3 bases: TGTGCCAGTAGTTATAGCCTTTCGGACAGAGACCTCTATGGCTACACCTTC. Translation: CASSYSLSDRDLYGYTF.

The CDR3 DNA is TGTGCCAGCAGCTTGTCTCCAGGGAACTATGGCTACACCTTC. Its translation is CASSLSPGNYGYTF. The V gene is TRBV7-2, the J gene TRBJ1-2; D perhaps matches TRBD1 (5 bases). Germline CDR1 and CDR2: SGHTA and FQGNSA. The CDR3 is made up of 14 amino acids. Trimming pared 3 bases from V and 2 bases from J, leaving 10 bases between.

The J gene is TRBJ1-6, the V gene TRBV5-4; D call uncertain. Germline V lookup: CDR1 SGHNT, CDR2 YYREEE (reference sequence). V was shortened by 0 bases and J by 8 bases, with 15 bases between the two germline ends. The CDR3 length is 16 residues. CDR3 DNA sequence: TGTGCCAGCAGCTTGGCGCCGGGGATGGGGTATTCACCCCTCCACTTT. Encoded protein: CASSLAPGMGYSPLHF. Full variable domain (outside the CDR3, taken from reference TRBV5-4 and TRBJ1-6): ETGVTQSPTHLIKTRGQQVTLRCSSQSGHNTVSWYQQALGQGPQFIFQYYREEENGRGNFPPRFSGLQFPNYSSELNVNALELDDSALYLCASSLAPGMGYSPLHFGNGTRLTVT.

The rearrangement joins TRBV7-9 to TRBJ1-2; D unclear. Deletions cut 5 bases from V and 2 bases from J, with 9 bases between. Germline lookup yields CDR1 SEHNR and CDR2 FQNEAQ (reference sequence). The CDR3 length is 13 residues. CDR3 residues: CASSPDGNYGYTF. The CDR3 DNA reads TGTGCCAGCAGCCCAGACGGGAACTATGGCTACACCTTC.

The V and J genes are TRBV19 and TRBJ2-7; D perhaps matches TRBD2 (6 bases). Trimming took off 10 bases at V and 3 bases at J, with 16 bases between the two ends. The CDR3 consists of 13 residues. CDR1 LNHDA and CDR2 SQIVND come from the germline V gene (reference sequence). The DNA for the CDR3 is TGTGCCACCTCCCGGGACTCCTTCTACGAGCAGTACTTC. Encoded protein: CATSRDSFYEQYF.

V and J are TRBV4-2 and TRBJ2-7; tentatively, D is TRBD1 (6 bases). This CDR3 is built from 15 residues. In germline, CDR1 is LGHNA, CDR2 YNFKEQ. Trimming stripped 3 bases from V and 4 bases from J, with 16 bases between. The CDR3 DNA sequence: TGTGCCAGCAGCCAGTCGGACAGATCCAATTACGAGCAGTACTTC. Translating gives CASSQSDRSNYEQYF.

J is TRBJ2-3 and V is TRBV4-2; D ambiguous. Germline-derived CDR1 and CDR2 are LGHNA and YNFKEQ. V lost 0 bases and J lost 6, with 13 bases in between. The CDR3 runs 15 residues. In DNA form, the CDR3 reads TGTGCCAGCAGCCAAGATCTCCGACTCGTCGATACGCAGTATTTT. Protein product: CASSQDLRLVDTQYF.

This chain connects TRBV6-5 to TRBJ2-5; perhaps TRBD1 as D (7 bases). The CDR3 is made up of 14 amino acids. The V end was cut by 7 bases, the J end by 8 bases, with 20 bases between. Per the germline V gene, CDR1 is MNHEY and CDR2 is SVGAGI. This CDR3 is CASTQRRDSSTQYF. CDR3 DNA sequence: TGTGCCAGCACCCAGAGGAGGGACAGTTCAACCCAGTACTTC.

The chain combines TRBV7-9 with TRBJ1-1, with no clear D. In germline, CDR1 is SEHNR, CDR2 FQNEAQ (reference sequence). The V gene lost 5 bases and the J gene lost 1 base, with 11 bases spanning the gap. This CDR3 has 14 amino acids. CDR3 residues: CASSLKTGNTEAFF. In DNA, the CDR3 is TGTGCCAGCAGCCTCAAGACTGGGAACACTGAAGCTTTCTTT.

This clone showed up just once. The rearrangement joins TRBV28 to TRBJ1-2; 8 nucleotides align to TRBD1. Trimming cost V 5 bases and J 0 bases; bases outside gene matches: 8. Germline CDR1 reads MDHEN; CDR2 reads SYDVKM. The CDR3 runs to 16 residues. CDR3 in DNA: TGTGCCAGCAGTCCGACAGGGGTCTCTACTAACTATGGCTACACCTTC. Its protein product is CASSPTGVSTNYGYTF.

The rearrangement links TRBV6-4 to TRBJ1-2; D is unresolved. From germline, CDR1 is MRHNA and CDR2 SNTAGT. Trimming shortened V by 0 bases and J by 2 bases, and 7 bases separated the two germline ends. CDR3 length: 14 residues. As DNA, the CDR3 is TGTGCCAGCAGTGACTCGAGCGGGAACTATGGCTACACCTTC. Protein: CASSDSSGNYGYTF.

The genes are TRBV6-5 and TRBJ1-1, with TRBD1 as a possible D gene (5 bases). Between the trimmed V and J ends, which lost 6 bases and 12 bases, there was a span of 11 bases. This CDR3 contains 10 residues. The germline V gene encodes CDR1 MNHEY and CDR2 SVGAGI. The CDR3 is CASRETVPFF. The CDR3 DNA is TGTGCCAGCAGGGAGACAGTACCTTTCTTT.

This chain joins TRBV6-5 and TRBJ1-6; no definite D call. With 3 bases removed from V and 8 bases from J, the gap between germline ends came to 8 bases. CDR1 and CDR2 (germline): MNHEY, SVGAGI. This CDR3 has 13 residues. The CDR3 nucleotides read TGTGCCAGCAGTTATTCTTTCGATTCACCCCTCCACTTT. Protein product: CASSYSFDSPLHF.

The gene calls are TRBV6-5 and TRBJ1-2, with 8 bases identical to TRBD1. CDR1 is MNHEY and CDR2 is SVGAGI in the germline V gene. V trimming: 2 bases; J trimming: 5 bases; junction bases outside the gene matches: 4. The CDR3 has 14 amino acids. DNA of the CDR3: TGTGCCAGCAGTTACGCAGGGGGCGAGTATGGCTACACCTTC. Amino acid sequence: CASSYAGGEYGYTF.